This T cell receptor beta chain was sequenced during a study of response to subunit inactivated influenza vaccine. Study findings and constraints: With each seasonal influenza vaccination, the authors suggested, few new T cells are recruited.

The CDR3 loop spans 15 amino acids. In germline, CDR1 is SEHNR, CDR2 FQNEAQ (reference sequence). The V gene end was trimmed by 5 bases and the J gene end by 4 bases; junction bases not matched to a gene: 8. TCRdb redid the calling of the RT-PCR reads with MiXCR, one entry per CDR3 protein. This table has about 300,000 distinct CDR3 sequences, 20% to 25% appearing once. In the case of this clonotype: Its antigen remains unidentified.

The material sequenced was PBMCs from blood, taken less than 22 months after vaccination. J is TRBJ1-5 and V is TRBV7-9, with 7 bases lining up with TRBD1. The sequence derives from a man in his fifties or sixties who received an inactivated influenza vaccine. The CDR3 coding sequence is TGTGCCAGCAGCGAAATGTCAGGGGGAAATCAGCCCCAGCATTTT. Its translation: CASSEMSGGNQPQHF.